These 20 T cell receptor beta chains came from one sample sequenced in a study of T cell responses to AZD1222 COVID-19 vaccine (dated by TCRdb to 2020 to 2023). The time point tag for this specimen amounts to: about 28 days (+/-7) after the second vaccine dose. The library relied on the immunoSEQ multiplex PCR assay. Not all clones reach the TCRdb copy of this immuneACCESS table, which keeps in-frame sequences only. Checked studies attribute under half of the gap to unresolved V genes and leave the rest unexplained. This sample lists over 130,000 clones; approximately 90% were detected once. The ten largest clones add up to 9% to 9.5% of the sample. The source material was peripheral blood, sampled 28 days after the second AZD1222 dose. The origin of the receptors is an adult who received the AZD1222 COVID-19 vaccine.

This chain links TRBV4-1 with TRBJ2-1; D might be TRBD1 (6 bases). This CDR3 spans 18 amino acids. Trimming cost V 3 bases and J 0 bases, with 18 bases left between them. Germline loops: CDR1 MGHRA, CDR2 YSYEKL. CDR3 sequence (DNA): TGCGCCAGCAGCCATCAGGGGCCAGGGGAGCGCTCCTACAATGAGCAGTTCTTC. Its translation: CASSHQGPGERSYNEQFF.

On this clone: One end of the junction does not line up with germline, which may come from a read error. This chain joins TRBV5-8 and TRBJ1-1; D call uncertain. Germline V gene data show CDR1 as SGHTS and CDR2 as YDEGEE. The CDR3 runs to 11 residues. Here the CDR3 reads CASSSYTEAFF. DNA for the CDR3: TGTGCCAGCAGCTCTTACACGGAAGCTTTCTTT.

The chain links TRBV28 to TRBJ2-5; the match to TRBD2 covers 9 bases. The CDR3 is 14 residues long. The germline gives CDR1 MDHEN, CDR2 SYDVKM. With 5 bases clipped from V and 2 bases from J, the junction kept 3 bases outside the gene matches. The CDR3 DNA sequence: TGTGCCAGCAGTCTAGCGGGGCTTCAAGAGACCCAGTACTTC. Its translation: CASSLAGLQETQYF.

The chain joins TRBV12-3 or TRBV12-4 to TRBJ1-1; 9 positions match TRBD1. Trimming cost V 10 bases and J 6 bases; bases outside gene matches: 9. CDR3 length: 13 amino acids. The CDR3 sequence is CATAPGQGSEAFF. DNA of the CDR3: TGTGCCACCGCCCCGGGACAGGGATCTGAAGCTTTCTTT.

This chain connects TRBV24-1 to TRBJ1-1, with a tentative D call TRBD1 (6 bases). Germline V CDR1 and CDR2: KGHDR, SFDVKD. The CDR3 consists of 13 residues. V lost 10 bases, J lost 5 bases, and 16 bases lay in between. This chain's CDR3 is CATERGAGTEAFF. In nucleotides, the CDR3 is TGTGCCACAGAAAGGGGGGCAGGGACTGAAGCTTTCTTT.

The genes are TRBV27 and TRBJ1-4; D is possibly TRBD1 (6 bases). CDR3 length: 14 amino acids. Germline CDR1 and CDR2: MNHEY and SMNVEV (reference sequence). Trimming pared 2 bases from V and 8 bases from J, leaving 12 bases between. The CDR3 loop reads CASSLGGAVEKLFF. CDR3 coding DNA: TGTGCCAGCAGTTTAGGGGGGGCGGTCGAAAAACTGTTTTTT.

J is TRBJ1-1 and V is TRBV2, with TRBD1 identical over 7 bases. This CDR3 is 14 amino acids long. With 7 bases clipped from V and 4 bases from J, the junction kept 9 bases outside the gene matches. The germline CDR1 and CDR2 sequences are SNHLY and FYNNEI. The CDR3 spells CASTLTGQFTEAFF. The CDR3 DNA is TGTGCCAGCACCCTTACGGGACAGTTCACTGAAGCTTTCTTT.

The V and J genes are TRBV5-6 and TRBJ1-1, with D possibly matching TRBD1 (5 bases). This CDR3 has 15 amino acids. CDR1 and CDR2 (germline): SGHDT, YYEEEE. Trimming shortened V by 0 bases and J by 0 bases, and 9 bases separated the two germline ends. The CDR3, as DNA: TGTGCCAGCAGCTTGGCCGACAGAATGAACACTGAAGCTTTCTTT. It translates to CASSLADRMNTEAFF.

The chain employs TRBV4-2 and TRBJ1-4; 7 positions match TRBD1. Germline V gene lookup returns CDR1 LGHNA and CDR2 YNFKEQ. The junction had 8 bases not matched to a gene; V was cut back by 2 bases and J by 8 bases. The CDR3 has 15 residues. CDR3 sequence (DNA): TGTGCCAGCAGCCAACCTGGGACAGAGGAGGAAAAACTGTTTTTT. Protein sequence: CASSQPGTEEEKLFF.

V usage is TRBV6-2 or TRBV6-3 and J usage is TRBJ1-5, with TRBD1 as a possible D gene (5 bases). The germline gives CDR1 MNHEY, CDR2 SVGEGT. V was cut by 2 bases and J by 2 bases, with 13 bases left in between. The CDR3 spans 16 residues. Here the CDR3 reads CASSYSRGRGNQPQHF. The CDR3 bases are TGTGCCAGCAGTTACAGCCGTGGCAGGGGCAATCAGCCCCAGCATTTT.

This chain uses TRBV29-1 with TRBJ2-1; D unclear. The CDR3 totals 13 residues. From germline, CDR1 is SQVTM and CDR2 ANQGSEA. Trimming took 4 bases from V and 2 from J, leaving 9 bases between them. Written as DNA, the CDR3 is TGCAGCGTTGTAAGCAGTACCTACAATGAGCAGTTCTTC. As protein: CSVVSSTYNEQFF.

The V gene is TRBV6-6, the J gene TRBJ2-1; a weak D match, TRBD2 (5 bases). The CDR3 extends over 15 amino acids. The germline gives CDR1 MNHNY, CDR2 SVGAGI (reference sequence). Trimming cost V 5 bases and J 8 bases, with 19 bases left between them. The CDR3 DNA is TGTGCCAGCAGTGAGAGGAATTCGAGGGTCGATGAGCAGTTCTTC. It encodes CASSERNSRVDEQFF.

The chain joins TRBV11-2 to TRBJ1-2; 7 bases fit TRBD1. Germline CDR1 SGHAT, CDR2 FQNNGV. CDR3 length: 15 amino acids. V lost 1 base to trimming and J lost 4 bases; unmatched junction nucleotides: 6. The CDR3: CASSLGLGQSYGYTF. DNA for the CDR3: TGTGCCAGCAGCTTAGGCCTGGGACAGAGCTATGGCTACACCTTC.

The rearrangement joins TRBV5-1 to TRBJ1-4, with D possibly matching TRBD1 (5 bases). Trimming removed 2 bases from V and 3 bases from J, with 17 bases in between. CDR3 length: 17 amino acids. The germline V gene has CDR1 SGHRS and CDR2 YFSETQ. Here the CDR3 reads CASSFSGTLLANEKLFF. In nucleotides, the CDR3 is TGCGCCAGCAGCTTCAGTGGGACCCTGCTGGCTAATGAAAAACTGTTTTTT.

V and J are TRBV30 and TRBJ1-1; tentative D call: TRBD1 (5 bases). Germline lookup yields CDR1 GTSNPN and CDR2 SVGIG (reference sequence). The V gene lost 2 bases and the J gene lost 6 bases, with 13 bases spanning the gap. The CDR3 is made up of 13 amino acids. The CDR3 coding sequence is TGTGCCTGGAGTTATGGGGGTTCGGCTGAAGCTTTCTTT. Residues: CAWSYGGSAEAFF.

V usage is TRBV7-2 and J usage is TRBJ1-3; weak D call: TRBD1 (5 bases). Trimming took 5 bases from V and 0 from J, leaving 17 bases between them. CDR3 length equals 17 residues. Per germline, CDR1 SGHTA and CDR2 FQGNSA. CDR3 nucleotide sequence: TGTGCCAGCAGCCCCTCCAGGGTTCGGACCTCTGGAAACACCATATATTTT. It encodes CASSPSRVRTSGNTIYF.

The genes are TRBV4-1 and TRBJ2-2; weak D call: TRBD2 (5 bases). Deletions cut 3 bases from V and 6 bases from J, with 17 bases between. The CDR3 covers 16 residues. Germline assignment: CDR1 MGHRA and CDR2 YSYEKL. The CDR3 nucleotides are TGCGCCAGCAGCCATGCCTCCGGGGTAGGGTCCGGGGAGCTGTTTTTT. It codes for CASSHASGVGSGELFF.

The V gene is TRBV4-1, the J gene TRBJ1-2; TRBD1 matches 7 bases. Germline CDR1 reads MGHRA; CDR2 reads YSYEKL. The CDR3 contains 15 residues. V lost 4 bases, J lost 3 bases, and 8 bases stayed unmatched. The CDR3 coding sequence is TGCGCCAGCAGCCTTGAGACAGGGCGAGACTATGGCTACACCTTC. It codes for CASSLETGRDYGYTF.

V and J are TRBV6-5 and TRBJ1-1, with D unresolved. CDR1 is MNHEY and CDR2 is SVGAGI in the germline V gene. Deletions cut 0 bases from V and 1 base from J, with 9 bases between. The CDR3 sequence is 15 residues long. CDR3 nucleotide sequence: TGTGCCAGCAGTTACTCCCGACTGAGGAACACTGAAGCTTTCTTT. Its translation: CASSYSRLRNTEAFF.

V and J are TRBV2 and TRBJ1-1; 9 bases align to TRBD1. The CDR3 length is 14 residues. Germline CDR1 reads SNHLY; CDR2 reads FYNNEI. Trimming at V came to 8 bases and at J to 4 bases, leaving 8 bases not matched to a gene. The CDR3 DNA reads TGTGCCAGCTACATAGGACAGGGGAGCACTGAAGCTTTCTTT. Translating gives CASYIGQGSTEAFF. The complete variable domain, with remaining parts taken from reference TRBV2 and TRBJ1-1, reads EPEVTQTPSHQVTQMGQEVILRCVPISNHLYFYWYRQILGQKVEFLVSFYNNEISEKSEIFDDQFSVERPDGSNFTLKIRSTKLEDSAMYFCASYIGQGSTEAFFGQGTRLTVV.